A selection of T cell receptor beta chains follows, all from one sample in a study of cytomegalovirus exposure and HLA in healthy donors. The table came from immunoSEQ multiplex PCR; TCRdb's copy has only in-frame clones and leaves some out. The sample includes 60,000 or so clones, more than 75% of them seen just once. The source material was PBMCs. The receptors here all came from a young man in good health and CMV-seronegative. CDR3s include the opening cysteine and the closing phenylalanine or tryptophan. The order of the fields is J gene, V gene, clone size, CDR3 length, D gene, CDR3 DNA, CDR3 protein. The D gene is left open where the match is weak. A clone size is listed for some rows: how often the clone was seen (once, few, many), or a class if it is expanded.

J gene: TRBJ2-1
V gene: TRBV28
clone size: once
CDR3 length: 16
D gene: TRBD2
CDR3 DNA: TGTGCCAGCAGTTCCACCGGACTAGGTTATGGAAATGAGCAGTTCTTC
CDR3 protein: CASSSTGLGYGNEQFF

J gene: TRBJ2-5
V gene: TRBV29-1
clone size: once
CDR3 length: 14
D gene: TRBD2
CDR3 DNA: TGCAGCGTTGATGGCGGGAGGGCCTGGGAGACCCAGTACTTC
CDR3 protein: CSVDGGRAWETQYF

J gene: TRBJ2-5
V gene: TRBV30
clone size: NA
CDR3 length: 13
D gene: NA
CDR3 DNA: TGTGCCTGGAGTGTACCGGACCAAGAGACCCAGTACTTC
CDR3 protein: CAWSVPDQETQYF

J gene: TRBJ2-5
V gene: TRBV7-7
clone size: NA
CDR3 length: 13
D gene: TRBD2
CDR3 DNA: TGTGCTAGCAGCGGGACTAACCAAGAGACCCAGTACTTC
CDR3 protein: CASSGTNQETQYF

J gene: TRBJ1-1
V gene: TRBV15
clone size: NA
CDR3 length: 15
D gene: NA
CDR3 DNA: TGTGCCACCAGCAGCGGGGAGGGGGTTTCGACTGAAGCTTTCTTT
CDR3 protein: CATSSGEGVSTEAFF

J gene: TRBJ2-2
V gene: TRBV15
clone size: NA
CDR3 length: 16
D gene: NA
CDR3 DNA: TGTGCCACTAATCCCATGCAGAACCCGAACACCGGGGAGCTGTTTTTT
CDR3 protein: CATNPMQNPNTGELFF

J gene: TRBJ2-7
V gene: TRBV4-2
clone size: once
CDR3 length: 18
D gene: TRBD2
CDR3 DNA: TGTGCCAGCAGCCAACCCGCTAGCAGGCTAGCGGGAGATGACGAGCAGTACTTC
CDR3 protein: CASSQPASRLAGDDEQYF

J gene: TRBJ1-5
V gene: TRBV2
clone size: NA
CDR3 length: 15
D gene: TRBD1
CDR3 DNA: TGTGCCAGCAGAGGGGACAGGGTTAGCAATCAGCCCCAGCATTTT
CDR3 protein: CASRGDRVSNQPQHF

J gene: TRBJ2-7
V gene: TRBV30
clone size: NA
CDR3 length: 11
D gene: NA
CDR3 DNA: TGTGCCTGGTCACAGGGTCACGAGCAGTACTTC
CDR3 protein: CAWSQGHEQYF

J gene: TRBJ2-3
V gene: TRBV15
clone size: NA
CDR3 length: 16
D gene: TRBD2
CDR3 DNA: TGTGCCACCAGCAGAGGCGTGGGAGGGGCCGCAGATACGCAGTATTTT
CDR3 protein: CATSRGVGGAADTQYF

J gene: TRBJ2-1
V gene: TRBV9
clone size: NA
CDR3 length: 14
D gene: NA
CDR3 DNA: TGTGCCAGCAGCACCCGACGAGAGGACAATGAGCAGTTCTTC
CDR3 protein: CASSTRREDNEQFF

J gene: TRBJ2-1
V gene: TRBV10-2
clone size: few
CDR3 length: 17
D gene: NA
CDR3 DNA: TGCGCCAGCAGTTACACTACCGCCGGGTCCTCCTACAATGAGCAGTTCTTC
CDR3 protein: CASSYTTAGSSYNEQFF

J gene: TRBJ1-5
V gene: TRBV18
clone size: NA
CDR3 length: 15
D gene: NA
CDR3 DNA: TGTGCCAGCTCACCCGGACAGAGTAGCAATCAGCCCCAGCATTTT
CDR3 protein: CASSPGQSSNQPQHF

J gene: TRBJ2-7
V gene: TRBV5-5
clone size: NA
CDR3 length: 15
D gene: NA
CDR3 DNA: TGTGCCAGCAGCTTGGTCGTAGGGGTGCAATACGAGCAGTACTTC
CDR3 protein: CASSLVVGVQYEQYF

J gene: TRBJ2-1
V gene: TRBV4-1
clone size: NA
CDR3 length: 16
D gene: NA
CDR3 DNA: TGCGCCAGCAGCCAAGTAGTGCGACTGACCTACAATGAGCAGTTCTTC
CDR3 protein: CASSQVVRLTYNEQFF

J gene: TRBJ1-3
V gene: TRBV4-2
clone size: NA
CDR3 length: 18
D gene: NA
CDR3 DNA: TGTGCCAGCAGCCAAGACATGGAGGGGCCCTCCTCTGGAAACACCATATATTTT
CDR3 protein: CASSQDMEGPSSGNTIYF

J gene: TRBJ2-7
V gene: TRBV7-9
clone size: NA
CDR3 length: 16
D gene: NA
CDR3 DNA: TGTGCCAGCAGCTTAGGACAGACAGGCAGCTCCTACGAGCAGTACTTC
CDR3 protein: CASSLGQTGSSYEQYF

J gene: TRBJ2-3
V gene: TRBV7-6
clone size: NA
CDR3 length: 16
D gene: TRBD2
CDR3 DNA: TGTGCCAGCAGCCAGCGTACTAGCGGGAGTGCAGATACGCAGTATTTT
CDR3 protein: CASSQRTSGSADTQYF

J gene: TRBJ2-2
V gene: TRBV30
clone size: once
CDR3 length: 12
D gene: NA
CDR3 DNA: TGTGCCTGGAGTGCCGGAGGCGGGGAGCTGTTTTTT
CDR3 protein: CAWSAGGGELFF

J gene: TRBJ1-1
V gene: TRBV6-5
clone size: NA
CDR3 length: 16
D gene: TRBD1
CDR3 DNA: TGTGCCAGCAGTTACGCCTGGACAGGGGCCAACACTGAAGCTTTCTTT
CDR3 protein: CASSYAWTGANTEAFF

J gene: TRBJ2-7
V gene: TRBV15
clone size: NA
CDR3 length: 15
D gene: TRBD2
CDR3 DNA: TGTGCCACCAGCGGAGGTGGAGCGGGAGAAAGCGAGCAGTACTTC
CDR3 protein: CATSGGGAGESEQYF

J gene: TRBJ1-2
V gene: TRBV28
clone size: NA
CDR3 length: 12
D gene: NA
CDR3 DNA: TGTGCCAGTCTACAGGGTGGCTATGGCTACACCTTC
CDR3 protein: CASLQGGYGYTF

J gene: TRBJ2-1
V gene: TRBV5-1
clone size: NA
CDR3 length: 16
D gene: NA
CDR3 DNA: TGCGCCAGCAGCTTGGGGATAGCTGGTTTCTACAATGAGCAGTTCTTC
CDR3 protein: CASSLGIAGFYNEQFF

J gene: TRBJ1-5
V gene: TRBV6-6
clone size: NA
CDR3 length: 16
D gene: NA
CDR3 DNA: TGTGCCAGCAGTTACAGGGGAGGGCGGTTTAATCAGCCCCAGCATTTT
CDR3 protein: CASSYRGGRFNQPQHF

J gene: TRBJ1-4
V gene: TRBV27
clone size: NA
CDR3 length: 14
D gene: NA
CDR3 DNA: TGTGCCAGCAAGAGGGACACTTTTAATGAAAAACTGTTTTTT
CDR3 protein: CASKRDTFNEKLFF

J gene: TRBJ2-3
V gene: TRBV18
clone size: NA
CDR3 length: 15
D gene: TRBD2
CDR3 DNA: TGTGCCAGCTCGCCCTGGACTAGCGGCACAGATACGCAGTATTTT
CDR3 protein: CASSPWTSGTDTQYF

J gene: TRBJ1-4
V gene: TRBV30
clone size: once
CDR3 length: 13
D gene: NA
CDR3 DNA: TGTGCCGGCCATCCGGGGGGGAATGAAAAACTGTTTTTT
CDR3 protein: CAGHPGGNEKLFF